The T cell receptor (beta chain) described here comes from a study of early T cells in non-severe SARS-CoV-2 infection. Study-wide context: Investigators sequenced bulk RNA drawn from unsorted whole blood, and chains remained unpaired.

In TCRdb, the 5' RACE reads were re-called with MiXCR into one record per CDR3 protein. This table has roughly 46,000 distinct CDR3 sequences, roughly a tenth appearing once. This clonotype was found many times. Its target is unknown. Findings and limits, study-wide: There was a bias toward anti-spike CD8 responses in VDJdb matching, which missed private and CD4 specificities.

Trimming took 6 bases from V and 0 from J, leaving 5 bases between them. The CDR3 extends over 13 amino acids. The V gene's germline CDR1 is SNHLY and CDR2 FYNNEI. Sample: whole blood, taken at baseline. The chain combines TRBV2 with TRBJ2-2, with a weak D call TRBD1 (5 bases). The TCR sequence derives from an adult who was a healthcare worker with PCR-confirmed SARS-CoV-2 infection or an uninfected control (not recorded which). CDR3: CASRTANTGELFF. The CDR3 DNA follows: TGTGCCAGCAGGACAGCGAACACCGGGGAGCTGTTTTTT.